These 23 T cell receptor beta chains share one sample of origin, sequenced in a study of cytomegalovirus exposure and HLA in healthy donors. The study ran its PCR with 60 Vbeta and 13 Jbeta primers. Some clones are missing from TCRdb's copy, which holds only in-frame ones; the method was immunoSEQ multiplex PCR. The sample carries 90,000 to 130,000 clones, roughly 69% recorded once. Input material: PBMCs. The receptor set was obtained from a woman in her thirties in good health and CMV-seronegative.

The CDR3 region is CASSDHSNYGYTF. For the CDR3, the DNA is TGTGCCAGCAGTGACCACAGTAACTATGGCTACACCTTC. The gene calls are TRBV2 and TRBJ1-2; D is ambiguous. Germline V gene lookup returns CDR1 SNHLY and CDR2 FYNNEI. This CDR3 region has 13 residues. V lost 3 bases and J lost 1, with 6 bases in between.

The chain uses TRBV20-1 and TRBJ1-2; D is perhaps TRBD1 (5 bases). This CDR3 has 8 residues. Germline V gene data show CDR1 as DFQATT and CDR2 as SNEGSKA (reference sequence). V was pared by 7 bases and J by 11 bases, with 8 bases between. The chain's CDR3 is CSGRGYTF. Here the CDR3 DNA reads TGCAGTGGCCGGGGGTACACCTTC.

The rearrangement uses TRBV5-1 and TRBJ2-1, with D possibly matching TRBD2 (5 bases). V was trimmed by 0 bases and J by 0 bases, leaving 10 bases between them. CDR3 size: 16 residues. Germline CDR1 is SGHRS and CDR2 is YFSETQ. The chain's CDR3 is CASSLGAAHSYNEQFF. CDR3 DNA: TGCGCCAGCAGCTTGGGAGCGGCCCACTCCTACAATGAGCAGTTCTTC.

V and J are TRBV30 and TRBJ2-1; TRBD2 agrees at 9 bases. The germline gives CDR1 GTSNPN, CDR2 SVGIG (reference sequence). J gave up 5 bases and V 2 bases, and 10 bases lay outside the gene matches. The CDR3 consists of 16 residues. The CDR3 coding sequence is TGTGCCTGGAGTCCCGCTAGCGGGATTTATGACAATGAGCAGTTCTTC. Translation: CAWSPASGIYDNEQFF.

The chain employs TRBV2 and TRBJ2-3; 7 bases line up with TRBD1. Germline CDR1 SNHLY, CDR2 FYNNEI. The CDR3 is made up of 15 amino acids. With 4 bases clipped from V and 0 bases from J, the junction kept 4 bases outside the gene matches. The chain's CDR3 is CASSAGTVSTDTQYF. CDR3 in DNA: TGTGCCAGCAGTGCCGGGACAGTTAGCACAGATACGCAGTATTTT.

The rearrangement joins TRBV27 to TRBJ2-1, with 8 bases aligning to TRBD2. Trimming removed 3 bases from V and 7 bases from J; junction bases left unmatched: 8. Per the germline V gene, CDR1 is MNHEY and CDR2 is SMNVEV (reference sequence). The CDR3 loop spans 15 amino acids. CDR3 nucleotide sequence: TGTGCCAGCAGTTTTATCGGGAGGGCAGGTAATGAGCAGTTCTTC. Residues: CASSFIGRAGNEQFF.

This clone appeared a few times. The rearrangement uses TRBV5-1 and TRBJ2-1, with 12 bases lining up with TRBD2. The junction had 6 bases not matched to a gene; V was cut back by 4 bases and J by 1 base. The CDR3 contains 17 residues. Germline CDR1 and CDR2: SGHRS and YFSETQ. The CDR3 loop is CASSHGLAGPSYNEQFF. The CDR3 DNA sequence: TGCGCCAGCAGCCACGGACTAGCGGGACCTTCCTACAATGAGCAGTTCTTC.

V usage is TRBV15 and J usage is TRBJ1-4, with 7 bases fitting TRBD1. Germline V CDR1 and CDR2: LNHNV, YYDKDF (reference sequence). V was clipped by 4 bases and J by 0 bases; unmatched bases: 11. There are 18 residues in the CDR3. The CDR3 here is CATSTGQELLPTNEKLFF. The CDR3 DNA follows: TGTGCCACCAGCACCGGACAGGAACTTCTTCCAACTAATGAAAAACTGTTTTTT.

This chain links TRBV30 with TRBJ1-1; 7 bases are a match to TRBD1. CDR3 length: 12 residues. V gave up 4 bases and J gave up 1 base; unmatched junction bases: 0. Germline loops: CDR1 GTSNPN, CDR2 SVGIG (reference sequence). CDR3 in DNA: TGTGCCTGGAACAGGGGGAACACTGAAGCTTTCTTT. Amino acid sequence: CAWNRGNTEAFF.

The chain combines TRBV9 with TRBJ1-2; TRBD1 matches at 9 bases. The CDR3 sequence is 15 residues long. V shed 3 bases and J 7 bases; nucleotides not matched to a gene: 10. Germline CDR1 reads SGDLS; CDR2 reads YYNGEE. In DNA form, the CDR3 reads TGTGCCAGCAGCGATTTGGGACAGGGTGTCTTTGGCTACACCTTC. Translation gives CASSDLGQGVFGYTF.

The chain links TRBV19 to TRBJ1-3; D perhaps matches TRBD1 (5 bases). The CDR3 is made up of 11 amino acids. Germline V lookup: CDR1 LNHDA, CDR2 SQIVND (reference sequence). V was clipped by 6 bases and J by 10 bases, with 10 bases between them. The CDR3 DNA sequence: TGTGCCAGTAGCTCCGGGGGGACCATATATTTT. Amino acids: CASSSGGTIYF.

V gene TRBV5-1 combines with J gene TRBJ2-3; D might be TRBD2 (6 bases). The CDR3 spans 14 residues. The germline V gene encodes CDR1 SGHRS and CDR2 YFSETQ. The germline V and J ends were trimmed by 3 bases and 5 bases, with 13 bases remaining between them. The CDR3 region has the DNA TGCGCCAGCAGCTCGCGGGACGGGCGAGATACGCAGTATTTT. Its translation: CASSSRDGRDTQYF.

This clone was detected only a few times. V and J are TRBV4-2 and TRBJ2-1, with 11 bases that match TRBD2. Unmatched junction bases numbered 4, after V lost 2 bases and J lost 4 bases. The CDR3 totals 16 residues. In germline, CDR1 is LGHNA, CDR2 YNFKEQ. CDR3 sequence (DNA): TGTGCCAGCAGCCAAATACTAGCGGGGGCATACAATGAGCAGTTCTTC. Its translation is CASSQILAGAYNEQFF.

J is TRBJ1-5 and V is TRBV6-6, with 7 bases lining up with TRBD1. V shed 5 bases and J 3 bases; nucleotides not matched to a gene: 4. CDR1 is MNHNY and CDR2 is SVGAGI in the germline V gene (reference sequence). This CDR3 is 14 amino acids long. The CDR3 coding sequence is TGTGCCAGCAGTAGACAGGGTAACAATCAGCCCCAGCATTTT. Translated, it gives CASSRQGNNQPQHF.

The V call is TRBV7-9, the J call TRBJ1-1, with D tentatively TRBD1 (5 bases). The V end was cut by 4 bases, the J end by 4 bases, with 13 bases between. The CDR3 has 14 residues. Germline V CDR1 and CDR2: SEHNR, FQNEAQ (reference sequence). This CDR3 reads CASSSIGQSTEAFF. The CDR3 DNA follows: TGTGCCAGCAGCTCAATCGGACAAAGCACTGAAGCTTTCTTT.

The chain joins TRBV7-9 to TRBJ2-7; 7 bases fit TRBD1. Per the germline V gene, CDR1 is SEHNR and CDR2 is FQNEAQ (reference sequence). This CDR3 region has 14 residues. The ends lost 5 bases at V and 2 bases at J; junction bases unmatched: 6. The chain's CDR3 is CASSARQGPYEQYF. CDR3 DNA: TGTGCCAGCAGCGCGCGACAGGGTCCCTACGAGCAGTACTTC.

This clone was observed a handful of times. This sequence joins TRBV18 and TRBJ2-5; tentative D call: TRBD1 (7 bases). There are 16 residues in the CDR3. The germline CDR1 and CDR2 sequences are KGHSH and LQKENI. V was cut by 1 base and J by 1 base, with 13 bases left in between. The CDR3 loop is CASSPRAGGTQETQYF. CDR3 in DNA: TGTGCCAGCTCACCACGCGCAGGGGGGACCCAAGAGACCCAGTACTTC.

In its sample, this clone was seen once. The rearrangement uses TRBV27 and TRBJ2-1; no clear D. In germline, CDR1 is MNHEY, CDR2 SMNVEV (reference sequence). V lost 2 bases, J lost 4 bases, and 6 bases lay in between. The CDR3 sequence is 13 residues long. CDR3 sequence reads: CASSLRRYNEQFF. The DNA of the CDR3 is TGTGCCAGCAGTTTAAGGCGGTACAATGAGCAGTTCTTC.

The chain uses TRBV9 and TRBJ2-5; TRBD1 is a possible D gene (6 bases). The V gene's germline CDR1 is SGDLS and CDR2 YYNGEE. Trimming took off 1 base at V and 4 bases at J, with 17 bases between the two ends. The CDR3 has 16 amino acids. The CDR3 DNA is TGTGCCAGCAGCGTAACTGGGATAATAGGGGGAGAGACCCAGTACTTC. Translated, it gives CASSVTGIIGGETQYF.

This chain links TRBV29-1 with TRBJ2-5, with unresolved D. Germline CDR1 SQVTM, CDR2 ANQGSEA. The CDR3 is 14 amino acids. V was trimmed by 2 bases and J by 2 bases, leaving 12 bases between them. The CDR3 is CSVESLRRQETQYF. CDR3 DNA sequence: TGCAGCGTTGAATCCCTGAGGCGGCAAGAGACCCAGTACTTC.

The chain recombines TRBV15 with TRBJ1-1, with 7 bases matching TRBD1. CDR1 LNHNV and CDR2 YYDKDF come from the germline V gene (reference sequence). J was trimmed by 7 bases and V by 6 bases; bases with no gene match: 14. This CDR3 spans 15 amino acids. The CDR3, as DNA: TGTGCCACCAGTGGACGCAGGGGGATGAGGGATGAAGCTTTCTTT. Its translation is CATSGRRGMRDEAFF. Full variable domain (outside the CDR3, taken from reference TRBV15 and TRBJ1-1): DAMVIQNPRYQVTQFGKPVTLSCSQTLNHNVMYWYQQKSSQAPKLLFHYYDKDFNNEADTPDNFQSRRPNTSFCFLDIRSPGLGDTAMYLCATSGRRGMRDEAFFGQGTRLTVV.

V gene TRBV11-3 combines with J gene TRBJ2-7; D gene unclear. The V gene's germline CDR1 is SGHNT and CDR2 YENEEA. The CDR3 has 14 amino acids. Trimming removed 2 bases at V and 0 bases at J, with 8 bases between. CDR3 sequence reads: CASSLSELSYEQYF. CDR3 sequence (DNA): TGTGCCAGCAGCTTATCGGAGCTCTCCTACGAGCAGTACTTC.

This clone was seen once. The rearrangement links TRBV28 to TRBJ2-3, with 7 bases aligning to TRBD2. Germline V gene data show CDR1 as MDHEN and CDR2 as SYDVKM. The CDR3 runs 16 residues. V lost 2 bases to trimming and J lost 2 bases; unmatched junction nucleotides: 7. CDR3 in DNA: TGTGCCAGCAGTTTAGTCGCTAGCGGAAACACAGATACGCAGTATTTT. Translating it yields CASSLVASGNTDTQYF.